This T cell receptor (beta chain) was sequenced for a study of CD8 T cells in Susac syndrome. Study-level findings and limits: The TCR sequencing and HLA analysis in the study involved a relatively small number of individuals, as the study acknowledged.

Roughly 0.45 to 1 ug RNA was reverse transcribed with random hexamers. By means of immunoSEQ multiplex PCR, TCR beta CDR3 spanning 54 Vbeta and 13 Jbeta underwent amplification. One entry per CDR3 protein, called by TCRdb with MiXCR from the immunoSEQ multiplex PCR reads. The sample includes under 350,000 distinct CDR3 sequences, under 95% of them seen just once. Sequencing of TCR beta was undertaken in CD8+ and CD4+ T cells derived from blood. Comment on this clonotype: Its specificity is not known.

Germline CDR1 SEHNR, CDR2 FQNEAQ (reference sequence). The V end was cut by 11 bases, the J end by 5 bases, with 24 bases between. This CDR3 contains 15 residues. The clonotype comes from a human donor with multiple sclerosis. Sequences were obtained from CD4+ T cells from PBMCs. The chain joins TRBV7-9 to TRBJ2-5; tentatively, D is TRBD1 (5 bases). Here the CDR3 DNA reads TGTGCCTCTCAAGGGGAATTTAGTAGGTCGGAGACCCAGTACTTC. Amino acid sequence: CASQGEFSRSETQYF.